This section outlines one TCR beta chain sequence together with its context. Antigen specificity is unknown. Generated by immunoSEQ multiplex PCR, the TCRdb table keeps only in-frame clones and is missing some. This sample yields around 94,000 clones, of which more than 70% are seen a single time; 19% belongs to the top ten. The data are from a study of T cell responses to AZD1222 COVID-19 vaccine. Study context: Pooled samples include second doses given at about 4 or 12 weeks.

The V end lost 6 bases, the J end lost 2 bases, and 17 bases lay between the germline ends. Germline V gene lookup returns CDR1 MNHEY and CDR2 SVGAGI. The length of the CDR3 is 15 residues. Study-level results: White British people made up most donors, females outnumbered males, and clonal diversity was possibly underestimated. Compared with day 0, the breadth and depth of the Spike-specific TCR repertoire rose significantly after two doses of AZD1222.

The chain employs TRBV6-5 and TRBJ2-7; D is perhaps TRBD2 (6 bases). The TCR comes from an adult in good health. The sequencing here drew on peripheral blood, taken on day 0 of AZD1222 vaccination. The CDR3 loop is CASRPVGRDTYEQYF. CDR3 DNA sequence: TGTGCCAGCAGACCCGTTGGGCGGGATACCTACGAGCAGTACTTC.